The 22 T cell receptor beta chains below were found in one sample sequenced in a study of control samples from healthy donors and cancer patients. Only in-frame clones appear in the TCRdb table, and some are missing; sequencing was by immunoSEQ multiplex PCR. The sample contains fewer than 30,000 clones, 87% of which appear only once. The sample was PBMCs. The receptor source for this set is a middle-aged woman with lung cancer.

CDR3 sequence: CASSLLWLQETQYF. The CDR3 region has the DNA TGTGCCAGCAGCTTGTTGTGGTTGCAAGAGACCCAGTACTTC. The chain is built from TRBV5-5 and TRBJ2-5; no firm D call. The CDR3 loop spans 14 amino acids. V was shortened by 1 base and J by 2 bases, with 9 bases between the two germline ends. The germline V gene has CDR1 SGHKS and CDR2 YYEKEE (reference sequence). The full variable domain, its missing parts supplied by reference TRBV5-5 and TRBJ2-5, is DAGVTQSPTHLIKTRGQQVTLRCSPISGHKSVSWYQQVLGQGPQFIFQYYEKEERGRGNFPDRFSARQFPNYSSELNVNALLLGDSALYLCASSLLWLQETQYFGPGTRLLVL.

The rearrangement links TRBV30 to TRBJ1-5; D remains ambiguous. Germline lookup yields CDR1 GTSNPN and CDR2 SVGIG (reference sequence). This CDR3 comprises 14 residues. V lost 2 bases, J lost 4 bases, and 12 bases lay in between. The CDR3 region has the DNA TGTGCCTGGAGTATGGGTTTCTCAAATCAGCCCCAGCATTTT. Protein: CAWSMGFSNQPQHF.

V is TRBV12-3 or TRBV12-4 and J is TRBJ2-5; D is unresolved. The V end lost 4 bases, the J end lost 2 bases, and 8 bases lay between the germline ends. The CDR3 length is 13 residues. The CDR3: CASSSPAQETQYF. DNA of the CDR3: TGTGCCAGCAGTTCTCCAGCTCAAGAGACCCAGTACTTC.

The chain uses TRBV28 and TRBJ1-4, with D tentatively TRBD1 (5 bases). The CDR3 spans 14 residues. Germline V CDR1 and CDR2: MDHEN, SYDVKM. V shed 5 bases and J shed 2 bases, with 9 bases lying between them. The CDR3 coding sequence is TGTGCCAGCAGTACCGACAGTACTAATGAAAAACTGTTTTTT. Translation: CASSTDSTNEKLFF.

The chain employs TRBV6-2 or TRBV6-3 and TRBJ1-1; the D is unclear. The length of the CDR3 is 12 residues. Germline assignment: CDR1 MNHEY and CDR2 SVGEGT. The V end lost 2 bases, the J end lost 10 bases, and 11 bases lay between the germline ends. The CDR3 bases are TGTGCCAGCAGTTACGGCCCCAACCCAGCTTTCTTT. Encoded protein: CASSYGPNPAFF.

This clone was recorded a few times. The chain uses TRBV30 and TRBJ1-4; a weak D match, TRBD1 (6 bases). The ends were cut back, 3 bases at V and 3 bases at J, with 14 bases in the middle. CDR1 is GTSNPN and CDR2 is SVGIG in the germline V gene (reference sequence). The CDR3 sequence is 15 residues long. CDR3 loop: CAWRRGGTANEKLFF. The CDR3 coding sequence is TGTGCCTGGAGGCGGGGGGGCACGGCTAATGAAAAACTGTTTTTT. Variable domain in full (rest from reference TRBV30 and TRBJ1-4): SQTIHQWPATLVQPVGSPLSLECTVEGTSNPNLYWYRQAAGRGLQLLFYSVGIGQISSEVPQNLSASRPQDRQFILSSKKLLLSDSGFYLCAWRRGGTANEKLFFGSGTQLSVL.

This chain uses TRBV16 with TRBJ1-2; D is possibly TRBD1 (5 bases). V shed 3 bases and J shed 1 base, with 9 bases lying between them. Germline V CDR1 and CDR2: KGHSY, FQNENV. There are 14 residues in the CDR3. This CDR3 is CASSQGLNNYGYTF. CDR3 bases: TGTGCCAGCAGCCAGGGACTTAATAACTATGGCTACACCTTC.

This chain joins TRBV25-1 and TRBJ1-2; tentative D call: TRBD1 (5 bases). This CDR3 is 13 amino acids long. Germline assignment: CDR1 MGHDK and CDR2 SYGVNS. V was clipped by 6 bases and J by 3 bases, with 11 bases between them. The CDR3, as DNA: TGTGCCAGCAGGGCCGAAGGGGACTATGGCTACACCTTC. This codes for CASRAEGDYGYTF.

As for this clone: Germline and junction disagree at one end, which may indicate a read error. The V gene is TRBV2, the J gene TRBJ2-3; D unresolved. Germline V CDR1 and CDR2: SNHLY, FYNNEI. The CDR3 sequence is 11 residues long. CDR3 region: CASSATGLRIF. CDR3 DNA sequence: TGTGCCAGCAGTGCTACCGGCCTCCGAATTTTT.

The V and J genes are TRBV7-9 and TRBJ1-1; D perhaps matches TRBD1 (5 bases). Germline assignment: CDR1 SEHNR and CDR2 FQNEAQ (reference sequence). The CDR3 is 14 residues long. Trimming left V 4 bases short and J 7 bases short, with 16 bases between. CDR3 sequence reads: CASSSSGGENEAFF. The DNA for the CDR3 is TGTGCCAGCAGCTCCTCCGGGGGGGAGAATGAAGCTTTCTTT.

This clone was detected a few times. The chain recombines TRBV29-1 with TRBJ1-4, with D unclear. The CDR3 extends over 13 amino acids. Germline CDR1 is SQVTM and CDR2 is ANQGSEA. V was shortened by 4 bases and J by 3 bases, with 9 bases between the two germline ends. The CDR3 is CSVGGQANEKLFF. In DNA, the CDR3 is TGCAGCGTTGGAGGGCAAGCTAATGAAAAACTGTTTTTT. Supplemented by reference TRBV29-1 and TRBJ1-4, the full variable domain reads SAVISQKPSRDICQRGTSLTIQCQVDSQVTMMFWYRQQPGQSLTLIATANQGSEATYESGFVIDKFPISRPNLTFSTLTVSNMSPEDSSIYLCSVGGQANEKLFFGSGTQLSVL.

This chain joins TRBV9 and TRBJ2-2; TRBD1 matches 9 bases. The germline V gene encodes CDR1 SGDLS and CDR2 YYNGEE. Trimming at V came to 5 bases and at J to 1 base, leaving 6 bases not matched to a gene. The CDR3 is 16 residues long. CDR3 region: CASSPGTGKNTGELFF. CDR3 DNA: TGTGCCAGCAGTCCCGGGACAGGGAAGAACACCGGGGAGCTGTTTTTT.

This chain joins TRBV7-2 and TRBJ2-1, with D uncertain. The CDR3 is 13 amino acids. V was pared by 3 bases and J by 6 bases, with 9 bases between. The germline V gene has CDR1 SGHTA and CDR2 FQGNSA. The CDR3 reads CASSFRPFNEQFF. In DNA form, the CDR3 reads TGTGCCAGCAGCTTCAGACCTTTCAATGAGCAGTTCTTC. The full variable domain, in which reference TRBV7-2 and TRBJ2-1 provide the parts outside the CDR3, is GAGVSQSPSNKVTEKGKDVELRCDPISGHTALYWYRQSLGQGLEFLIYFQGNSAPDKSGLPSDRFSAERTGGSVSTLTIQRTQQEDSAVYLCASSFRPFNEQFFGPGTRLTVL.

This clone was detected only a few times. The chain uses TRBV7-9 and TRBJ1-2, with 9 bases that match TRBD1. V lost 1 base and J lost 7; bases outside the gene matches: 13. Germline CDR1 reads SEHNR; CDR2 reads FQNEAQ (reference sequence). This CDR3 contains 17 residues. The CDR3 nucleotides are TGTGCCAGCAGCTTAGATATGGGACAGGGCCTTGTCCTTGGCTACACCTTC. Translation gives CASSLDMGQGLVLGYTF.

The V gene is TRBV13, the J gene TRBJ2-7; 15 bases line up with TRBD2. This CDR3 region has 16 residues. Germline trimming cut 6 bases from V and 7 bases from J; bases unmatched to any gene: 10. From germline, CDR1 is PRHDT and CDR2 FYEKMQ (reference sequence). CDR3 bases: TGTGCCAGCAGTCGATACGGACTAGCGGGGGGGCGAGAGCAGTACTTC. Protein: CASSRYGLAGGREQYF.

The J gene is TRBJ2-6, the V gene TRBV28; D is unresolved. This CDR3 spans 15 amino acids. Germline-derived CDR1 and CDR2 are MDHEN and SYDVKM. Trimming removed 4 bases at V and 3 bases at J, with 10 bases between. The CDR3 DNA reads TGTGCCAGCAGTTCCTTTACGGGTGGGGCCAACGTCCTGACTTTC. Translated: CASSSFTGGANVLTF.

A single count supports this clone. The rearrangement uses TRBV12-5 and TRBJ1-5; TRBD1 might be the D (5 bases). The germline gives CDR1 LGHNT, CDR2 FRNRAP. The CDR3 has 16 residues. With 2 bases removed from V and 6 bases from J, the gap between germline ends came to 17 bases. This CDR3 reads CASGLPQGGSGQPQHF. The DNA of the CDR3 is TGTGCTAGTGGTTTGCCGCAGGGAGGAAGCGGTCAGCCCCAGCATTTT.

This clone was seen only a few times. The V and J genes are TRBV7-2 and TRBJ2-7, with TRBD1 matching 7 bases. Germline trimming cut 4 bases from V and 3 bases from J; bases unmatched to any gene: 9. Germline V CDR1 and CDR2: SGHTA, FQGNSA. The CDR3 extends over 15 amino acids. CDR3 sequence: CASSSVNRGDYEQYF. CDR3 coding DNA: TGTGCCAGCAGCTCGGTGAACAGGGGAGACTACGAGCAGTACTTC.

The gene calls are TRBV19 and TRBJ1-1; D is perhaps TRBD1 (5 bases). Germline CDR1 reads LNHDA; CDR2 reads SQIVND (reference sequence). The CDR3 totals 14 residues. V lost 9 bases and J lost 5, with 19 bases in between. The CDR3 loop is CASRVLRGATEAFF. Here the CDR3 DNA reads TGTGCCAGCCGAGTTTTAAGGGGCGCGACTGAAGCTTTCTTT.

This chain links TRBV12-5 with TRBJ2-5; no definite D call. V lost 1 base and J 5 bases, leaving 8 bases between the germline ends. The CDR3 length is 13 residues. Germline CDR1 reads LGHNT; CDR2 reads FRNRAP. The CDR3 region has the DNA TGTGCTAGTGGTTTGGACACGGTGGAGACCCAGTACTTC. Protein: CASGLDTVETQYF.

V usage is TRBV19 and J usage is TRBJ1-1; D not certain. CDR3 length: 15 residues. From germline, CDR1 is LNHDA and CDR2 SQIVND (reference sequence). Trimming took 2 bases from V and 2 from J, leaving 12 bases between them. CDR3 region: CASSIQGVRNTEAFF. CDR3 DNA sequence: TGTGCCAGTAGTATACAAGGCGTGAGAAACACTGAAGCTTTCTTT.

The rearrangement uses TRBV25-1 and TRBJ1-2, with no clear D. The V gene's germline CDR1 is MGHDK and CDR2 SYGVNS. The V gene lost 1 base and the J gene lost 8 bases, with 11 bases spanning the gap. This CDR3 region has 13 residues. Written as DNA, the CDR3 is TGTGCCAGCAGTGAATCAGTTTTGCGAGGCTACACCTTC. This translates into CASSESVLRGYTF.